The clone carrying this T cell receptor beta chain was counted ten times or more. CDR1 and CDR2 from the germline V gene are SSHAT and FNYEAQ (reference sequence). Deletions cut 5 bases from V and 4 bases from J, with 8 bases between. CDR3 length: 13 residues. This sample is part of a study of early T cells in non-severe SARS-CoV-2 infection. Study as a whole: Unpaired chains resulted from sequencing bulk RNA of unsorted whole blood.

The protocol attached unique molecular identifiers to individual cDNA molecules. MiXCR, applied by TCRdb to the 5' RACE reads, yields one record per CDR3 protein. This table has 100,000 to 140,000 distinct CDR3 sequences, around 10% appearing once. Input material: whole blood. The rearrangement joins TRBV7-7 to TRBJ2-2, with D hard to call. This clonotype was obtained from an adult who was a healthcare worker with PCR-confirmed SARS-CoV-2 infection or an uninfected control (not recorded which). CDR3 coding DNA: TGTGCCAGCAGCCCCTTGCCCACCGGGGAGCTGTTTTTT. Residues: CASSPLPTGELFF.